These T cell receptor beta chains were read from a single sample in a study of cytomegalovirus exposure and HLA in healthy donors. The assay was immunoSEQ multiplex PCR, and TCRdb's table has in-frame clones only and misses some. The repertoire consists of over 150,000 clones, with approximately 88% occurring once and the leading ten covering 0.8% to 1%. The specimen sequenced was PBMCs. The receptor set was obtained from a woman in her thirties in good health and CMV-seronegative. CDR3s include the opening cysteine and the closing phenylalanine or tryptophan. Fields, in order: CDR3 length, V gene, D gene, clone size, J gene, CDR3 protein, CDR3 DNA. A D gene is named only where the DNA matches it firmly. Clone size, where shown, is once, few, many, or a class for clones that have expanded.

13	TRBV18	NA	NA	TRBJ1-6	CASSPGRGTPLHF	TGTGCCAGCTCACCGGGGCGGGGTACACCCCTCCACTTT
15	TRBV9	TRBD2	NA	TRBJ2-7	CASSPRTSGSYEQYF	TGTGCCAGCAGCCCCCGGACTAGCGGGAGCTACGAGCAGTACTTC
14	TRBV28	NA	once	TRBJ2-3	CASSLEIRTDTQYF	TGTGCCAGCAGTTTAGAGATCCGCACAGATACGCAGTATTTT
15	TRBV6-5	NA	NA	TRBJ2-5	CASSYLAGGRETQYF	TGTGCCAGCAGTTATCTAGCCGGGGGTAGGGAGACCCAGTACTTC
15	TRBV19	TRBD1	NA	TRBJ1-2	CASSTSGGKNYGYTF	TGTGCCAGTAGTACCTCAGGGGGAAAGAACTATGGCTACACCTTC
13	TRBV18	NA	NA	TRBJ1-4	CASSGGPNEKLFF	TGTGCCAGCTCGGGGGGACCGAATGAAAAACTGTTTTTT
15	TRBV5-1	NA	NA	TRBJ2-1	CASSLSAVSYNEQFF	TGCGCCAGCAGCTTGAGTGCGGTCTCCTACAATGAGCAGTTCTTC
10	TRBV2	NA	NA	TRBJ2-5	CASSPEAQYF	TGTGCCAGCAGTCCCGAGGCCCAGTACTTC
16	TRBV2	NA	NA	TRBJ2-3	CASSKQNGRSTDTQYF	TGTGCCAGCAGTAAGCAAAACGGGAGAAGCACAGATACGCAGTATTTT
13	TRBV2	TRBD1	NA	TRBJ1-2	CANPGGQDYGYTF	TGTGCCAACCCAGGGGGACAGGACTATGGCTACACCTTC
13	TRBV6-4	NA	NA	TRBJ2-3	CASSAGDTDTQYF	TGTGCCAGCAGTGCCGGAGACACAGATACGCAGTATTTT
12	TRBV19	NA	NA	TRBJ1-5	CASSKLNQPQHF	TGTGCCAGTAGTAAGCTTAATCAGCCCCAGCATTTT
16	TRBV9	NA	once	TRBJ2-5	CASSRQAPPPKETQYF	TGTGCCAGCAGCCGACAGGCCCCTCCCCCTAAAGAGACCCAGTACTTC
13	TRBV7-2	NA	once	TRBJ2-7	CASSFFRGYEQYF	TGTGCCAGCAGCTTTTTCAGGGGCTACGAGCAGTACTTC
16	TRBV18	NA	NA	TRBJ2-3	CASSPLDSQVGDTQYF	TGTGCCAGCTCACCACTGGACAGCCAAGTAGGAGATACGCAGTATTTT
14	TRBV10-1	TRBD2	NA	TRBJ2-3	CATSPGGLTDTQYF	TGCGCCACCTCTCCGGGGGGGCTCACAGATACGCAGTATTTT
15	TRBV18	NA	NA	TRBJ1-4	CASSPQTATNEKLFF	TGTGCCAGCTCACCCCAGACTGCAACTAATGAAAAACTGTTTTTT
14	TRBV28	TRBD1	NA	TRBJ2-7	CASSSGTGVYEQYF	TGTGCCAGCAGTTCCGGGACAGGGGTATACGAGCAGTACTTC
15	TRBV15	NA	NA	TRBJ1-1	CATSIGGPSNTEAFF	TGTGCCACCAGCATCGGGGGACCTTCGAACACTGAAGCTTTCTTT
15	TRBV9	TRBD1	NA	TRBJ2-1	CASSVGDRGYNEQFF	TGTGCCAGCAGCGTGGGGGACAGGGGATACAATGAGCAGTTCTTC
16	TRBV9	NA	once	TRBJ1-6	CASSGGGASYNSPLHF	TGTGCCAGCAGCGGCGGCGGGGCCTCCTATAATTCACCCCTCCACTTT
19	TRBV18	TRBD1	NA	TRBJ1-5	CASSPQKGTGLDSNQPQHF	TGTGCCAGCTCACCACAGAAGGGGACAGGGCTAGATAGCAATCAGCCCCAGCATTTT
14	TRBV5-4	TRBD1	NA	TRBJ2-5	CASSRTGDQETQYF	TGTGCCAGCAGCCGGACAGGGGACCAAGAGACCCAGTACTTC
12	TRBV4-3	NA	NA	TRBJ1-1	CASAGPNTEAFF	TGCGCCAGCGCAGGGCCGAACACTGAAGCTTTCTTT
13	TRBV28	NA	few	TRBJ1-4	CASSWVNGVKLFF	TGTGCCAGCAGTTGGGTTAACGGGGTAAAACTGTTTTTT
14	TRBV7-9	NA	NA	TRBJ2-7	CASSSGEYSYEQYF	TGTGCCAGCAGCTCTGGGGAGTACTCCTACGAGCAGTACTTC
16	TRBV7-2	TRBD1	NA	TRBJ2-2	CASSNQRQGRIGELFF	TGTGCCAGCAGCAACCAACGACAGGGGAGGATCGGGGAGCTGTTTTTT
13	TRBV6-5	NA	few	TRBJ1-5	CASNGGSNQPQHF	TGTGCCAGCAACGGTGGTAGCAATCAGCCCCAGCATTTT
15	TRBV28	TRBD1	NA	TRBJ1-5	CASRADRGANQPQHF	TGTGCCAGCAGAGCGGACAGGGGAGCTAATCAGCCCCAGCATTTT
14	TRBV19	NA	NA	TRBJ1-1	CASNPSVGGTEAFF	TGTGCCAGTAATCCGAGCGTCGGAGGGACTGAAGCTTTCTTT
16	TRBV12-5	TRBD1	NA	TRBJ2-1	CASGLVPGQGYNEQFF	TGTGCTAGTGGTTTGGTACCGGGACAGGGGTACAATGAGCAGTTCTTC
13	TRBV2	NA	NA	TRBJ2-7	CASSVRNDYEQYF	TGTGCCAGCAGTGTGAGGAATGACTACGAGCAGTACTTC
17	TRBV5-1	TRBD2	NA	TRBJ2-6	CASSSGGGISGANVLTF	TGCGCCAGCAGCTCGGGAGGTGGTATTTCTGGGGCCAACGTCCTGACTTTC
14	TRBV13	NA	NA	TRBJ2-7	CASSPLGGSYEQYF	TGTGCCAGCAGCCCTTTAGGGGGATCCTACGAGCAGTACTTC
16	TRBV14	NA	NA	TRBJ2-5	CASSQGLAVGEETQYF	TGTGCCAGCAGCCAAGGACTGGCGGTGGGAGAAGAGACCCAGTACTTC
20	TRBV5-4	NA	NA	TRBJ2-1	CASSYGLLRKGPSQSNEQFF	TGTGCCAGCAGCTACGGACTGCTTAGAAAAGGGCCATCGCAGTCCAATGAGCAGTTCTTC
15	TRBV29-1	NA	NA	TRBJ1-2	CSVESRSGLNYGYTF	TGCAGCGTTGAAAGCCGGTCTGGTCTCAACTATGGCTACACCTTC
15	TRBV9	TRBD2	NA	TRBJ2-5	CASSVPSGGSETQYF	TGTGCCAGCAGCGTACCTAGCGGGGGGTCGGAGACCCAGTACTTC
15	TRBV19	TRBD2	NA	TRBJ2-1	CASSVGLAGANEQFF	TGTGCCAGTAGTGTAGGACTAGCGGGAGCCAATGAGCAGTTCTTC
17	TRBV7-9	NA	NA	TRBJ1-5	CASSNSARGALRQPQHF	TGTGCCAGCAGCAACTCGGCCAGGGGCGCCTTGAGGCAGCCCCAGCATTTT
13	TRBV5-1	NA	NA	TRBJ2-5	CASSLQRWETQYF	TGCGCCAGCAGCTTGCAGCGTTGGGAGACCCAGTACTTC
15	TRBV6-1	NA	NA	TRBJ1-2	CASSEDPDQVYGYTF	TGTGCCAGCAGTGAAGATCCAGATCAGGTCTATGGCTACACCTTC
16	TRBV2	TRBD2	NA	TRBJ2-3	CASKARLAGAPDTQYF	TGTGCCAGCAAAGCTCGACTAGCGGGGGCCCCAGATACGCAGTATTTT
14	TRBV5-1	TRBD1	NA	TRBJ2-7	CASSDGQGLYEQYF	TGCGCCAGCAGCGATGGACAGGGTCTCTACGAGCAGTACTTC
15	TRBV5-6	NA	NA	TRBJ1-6	CASSLWQGNNSPLHF	TGTGCCAGCAGCTTGTGGCAGGGAAATAATTCCCCCCTCCACTTT
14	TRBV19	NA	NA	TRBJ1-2	CASSFRDTSDGYTF	TGTGCCAGTAGCTTCCGGGACACATCCGATGGCTACACCTTC
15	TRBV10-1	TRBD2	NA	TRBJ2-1	CASSDGTSQYNEQFF	TGCGCCAGCAGTGATGGGACTAGCCAATACAATGAGCAGTTCTTC
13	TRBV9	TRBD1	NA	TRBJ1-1	CASSPRQGPEAFF	TGTGCCAGCAGCCCCCGACAGGGCCCTGAAGCTTTCTTT
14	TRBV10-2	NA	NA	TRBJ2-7	CASSAGGISYEQYF	TGCGCCAGCAGTGCCGGCGGTATTTCCTACGAGCAGTACTTC